This T cell receptor beta chain was obtained from a study of human CD8 memory T cell subsets (dated by TCRdb to 2019 to 2021). For the study in its entirety: To assess how stem-like (TSTEM), progenitor exhausted-like (TPEX) and effector memory CD8+ T cell subsets are clonally related, the TCRbeta repertoires of these three subsets were compared. TCRbeta repertoires were obtained from TSTEM, TPEX and effector memory subsets contributed by each of more than five donors. Paper-wide results and their limitations: Both stem-like subsets shared clonotypes with effector memory cells, but TSTEM and TPEX repertoires overlapped minimally, suggesting distinct antigen spectra. Normalized Shannon-Wiener diversity was similarly high in TSTEM and TPEX subsets, while effector memory subsets were less diverse by comparison. Greater repertoire diversity in TSTEM than in TPEX subsets was suggested by Chao1 estimates, potentially reflecting a broader range of specificities. Sequencing was limited to TCRbeta chains, and the repertoire comparisons were based on about 6 donors analyzed with paired t-tests and Bonferroni correction.

A Human TCR Profiling Kit was used to prepare UMI-labeled 5' RACE TCRbeta libraries. The same number of PCR cycles was used to prepare all TCRbeta libraries in parallel. The study's processing was this. The number of functional CDR3beta clonotypes in each TCRbeta library ranged from 3,000 to 18,000. MIGEC 1.2.9 was used for UMI extraction and consensus assembly, with at least three reads per UMI being required. MiXCR 3.0.3 was used to extract in-frame CDR3beta repertoires. Each sample was downsampled to 42,000 randomly selected UMIs before diversity metrics were calculated in VDJtools 1.2.1. For the top 3,000 clones of each sample pair, the repertoire overlap metrics D, R and F2 were calculated in VDJtools. Each entry corresponds to one CDR3 protein sequence from reads that TCRdb reprocessed, and DNA is not given. None of the V and J calls come from the authors' own analysis; TCRdb made them. This sample's table carries some 10,000 distinct CDR3 sequences. About 8.6% of the sample goes to the ten largest clones.

In the germline V gene, CDR1 corresponds to SGHDT and CDR2 to YYEEEE. From its cysteine to its phenylalanine, the CDR3 spans 16 amino acids. The protein alone is recorded here. Density gradient separation was used to isolate peripheral blood mononuclear cells from healthy donor buffy coats. In the study, total CD8+ T cells were enriched by negative magnetic separation with EasySep or MojoSort CD8+ T cell isolation kits. For each subset, total RNA was extracted using an RNeasy Mini Kit from duplicate vials of 150,000 sorted CD8+ T cells. The PBMCs were used either fresh or after being cryopreserved in fetal bovine serum with roughly 10% DMSO. Fluorescence-activated cell sorting on a FACSAria III was used to sort the CD8+ T cell subsets to purity. Regarding this clonotype: Its antigen is not yet known.

This TCR was recovered from a human donor in good health. The material sequenced was CD8+ T cells from PBMCs. Rearrangement joined TRBV5-6 to TRBJ2-2. The CDR3 here reads CASSQIALDITGELFF. The reference TRBV5-6 and TRBJ2-2 proteins fill in what lies around the CDR3, so the full variable domain reads DAGVTQSPTHLIKTRGQQVTLRCSPKSGHDTVSWYQQALGQGPQFIFQYYEEEERQRGNFPDRFSGHQFPNYSSELNVNALLLGDSALYLCASSQIALDITGELFFGEGSRLTVL.